The 23 T cell receptor beta chains reported below all come from one sample, sequenced in a study of molecular identifiers for immune sequencing clone quantification. MiXCR, run by TCRdb on the PCR reads, gives a single entry per CDR3 protein. This table holds about 640,000 distinct CDR3 sequences, roughly 21% found once. Sequenced sample: naive CD8+ T cells from blood, with Jurkat cell RNA spiked in. The subset denotes: FACS-sorted CD8+CD4-CCR7+CD45RA+ naive T cells. The receptor source for this set is a human donor in good health. Some libraries in this study had Jurkat cell RNA spiked in.

This clonotype was seen at least ten times. The rearrangement joins TRBV2 to TRBJ1-4; D perhaps matches TRBD1 (6 bases). The germline CDR1 and CDR2 sequences are SNHLY and FYNNEI. V shed 9 bases and J shed 1 base, with 21 bases lying between them. The CDR3 has 17 amino acids. In DNA, the CDR3 is TGTGCCAGTTCCGGAAACAGGAAGGGGGGAACTAATGAAAAACTGTTTTTT. It encodes CASSGNRKGGTNEKLFF. The full variable domain, rest sourced from reference TRBV2 and TRBJ1-4, is EPEVTQTPSHQVTQMGQEVILRCVPISNHLYFYWYRQILGQKVEFLVSFYNNEISEKSEIFDDQFSVERPDGSNFTLKIRSTKLEDSAMYFCASSGNRKGGTNEKLFFGSGTQLSVL.

This clonotype showed up just once. Relative to the germline gene, one junction end is altered; a read error may explain this. This sequence joins TRBV7-9 and TRBJ2-5, with D perhaps matching TRBD1 (5 bases). Per germline, CDR1 SEHNR and CDR2 FQNEAQ (reference sequence). This CDR3 region has 14 residues. The CDR3 protein is CASGFLTEQETQYF. The CDR3 DNA sequence: TGTGCCAGCGGCTTCTTGACAGAACAAGAGACCCAGTACTTC.

This clonotype was picked up many times. The chain joins TRBV7-9 to TRBJ1-1; 9 nucleotides line up with TRBD1. The germline V gene encodes CDR1 SEHNR and CDR2 FQNEAQ (reference sequence). This CDR3 region has 14 residues. V trimming: 5 bases; J trimming: 4 bases; junction bases outside the gene matches: 5. In nucleotides, the CDR3 is TGTGCCAGCAGCGTTCTGACAGGGGGCACTGAAGCTTTCTTT. As protein: CASSVLTGGTEAFF.

V and J are TRBV6-4 and TRBJ1-5; TRBD1 agrees at 7 bases. Germline V gene sequence: CDR1 MRHNA, CDR2 SNTAGT. This CDR3 region has 16 residues. V gave up 6 bases and J gave up 1 base; unmatched junction bases: 9. The CDR3 DNA reads TGTGCCAGCAGATCTAACCAGGGGGGGAGCAATCAGCCCCAGCATTTT. Translated, it gives CASRSNQGGSNQPQHF.

This clonotype was found many times. V gene TRBV7-2 combines with J gene TRBJ1-3; TRBD1 might be the D (6 bases). Germline V CDR1 and CDR2: SGHTA, FQGNSA. V shed 1 base and J shed 3 bases, with 10 bases lying between them. This CDR3 is built from 15 residues. The CDR3 DNA follows: TGTGCCAGCAGCTTAGGAGGGACAATTGGAAACACCATATATTTT. This gives the protein CASSLGGTIGNTIYF.

In the case of this clonotype: This may be a read error, as it is one base from a much larger clone. This chain connects TRBV25-1 to TRBJ2-7, with D tentatively TRBD1 or TRBD2 (5 bases each). There are 14 residues in the CDR3. The germline V gene has CDR1 MGHDK and CDR2 SYGVNS. The ends were cut back, 1 base at V and 2 bases at J, with 9 bases in the middle. The CDR3 sequence is CASSEWGTTYEQYF. CDR3 DNA sequence: TGTGCCAGCAGTGAATGGGGGACCACCTACGAGCAGTACTTC.

This clonotype was detected ten times or more. This chain uses TRBV4-3 with TRBJ2-7; 8 bases map to TRBD1. The germline gives CDR1 LGHNA, CDR2 YSLEER. V lost 2 bases, J lost 5 bases, and 8 bases stayed unmatched. This CDR3 has 15 residues. The CDR3 bases are TGCGCCAGCAGCCAAAACGGACAGGGATCCCACGAGCAGTACTTC. Protein product: CASSQNGQGSHEQYF.

This clonotype was seen a few times. CDR3 protein: CAADSLTDTQYF. The CDR3 nucleotides read TGTGCGGCGGATTCCCTCACAGATACGCAGTATTTT. The gene calls are TRBV27 and TRBJ2-3, with D hard to call. CDR3 size: 12 residues. Germline-derived CDR1 and CDR2 are MNHEY and SMNVEV (reference sequence).

This clonotype showed up just a few times. V is TRBV4-1 and J is TRBJ2-7, with 7 positions matching TRBD2. V dropped 1 base and J dropped 3; count of bases not matched to a gene: 3. This CDR3 spans 14 amino acids. Germline V gene lookup returns CDR1 MGHRA and CDR2 YSYEKL. DNA of the CDR3: TGCGCCAGCAGCCAAGCTGGGAGGGGCTACGAGCAGTACTTC. It specifies CASSQAGRGYEQYF.

Points on this clonotype: This sequence may be a read error, since a much larger clone differs from it by one base. Written as DNA, the CDR3 is TGTGCCTGCAGCTTAGGGACAGGGGGCCCGAACACCGGGGAGCTGTTTTTT. Its protein is CACSLGTGGPNTGELFF. V gene TRBV7-9 combines with J gene TRBJ2-2, with 12 bases aligning to TRBD1. The CDR3 consists of 17 residues. Germline V gives CDR1 SEHNR, CDR2 FQNEAQ (reference sequence).

The chain links TRBV19 to TRBJ1-2, with D possibly matching TRBD1 (5 bases). The CDR3 spans 15 residues. Trimming stripped 5 bases from V and 8 bases from J, with 21 bases between. Germline V lookup: CDR1 LNHDA, CDR2 SQIVND (reference sequence). The CDR3 protein is CASSAVAGGPGGYTF. In DNA, the CDR3 is TGTGCCAGTAGTGCCGTCGCGGGGGGACCGGGAGGCTACACCTTC.

In this sample, this clonotype turned up many times. V is TRBV5-5 and J is TRBJ2-6; D perhaps matches TRBD1 (5 bases). V lost 0 bases, J lost 0 bases, and 10 bases lay in between. Germline lookup yields CDR1 SGHKS and CDR2 YYEKEE (reference sequence). This CDR3 contains 17 residues. CDR3 amino acids: CASSLEQVGSGANVLTF. Written as DNA, the CDR3 is TGTGCCAGCAGCTTGGAACAGGTTGGCTCTGGGGCCAACGTCCTGACTTTC.

This clonotype was observed at least ten times. This sequence joins TRBV6-5 and TRBJ1-3; TRBD1 is a possible D gene (6 bases). The CDR3 has 15 amino acids. Trimming pared 7 bases from V and 3 bases from J, leaving 16 bases between. Germline CDR1 is MNHEY and CDR2 is SVGAGI. The CDR3 DNA reads TGTGCCAGCACCGACTCGTGGGGGCGTGGAAACACCATATATTTT. Its protein product is CASTDSWGRGNTIYF.

This clonotype was counted between two and nine times. This chain connects TRBV18 to TRBJ2-3; weak D call: TRBD2 (6 bases). V lost 0 bases and J lost 4, with 14 bases in between. Germline CDR1 reads KGHSH; CDR2 reads LQKENI. The CDR3 length is 16 residues. CDR3 region: CASSPPWGEGADTQYF. CDR3 nucleotide sequence: TGTGCCAGCTCACCACCGTGGGGGGAAGGGGCAGATACGCAGTATTTT. The full variable domain, rest sourced from reference TRBV18 and TRBJ2-3, is NAGVMQNPRHLVRRRGQEARLRCSPMKGHSHVYWYRQLPEEGLKFMVYLQKENIIDESGMPKERFSAEFPKEGPSILRIQQVVRGDSAAYFCASSPPWGEGADTQYFGPGTRLTVL.

This clonotype was seen at least ten times. V is TRBV2 and J is TRBJ2-7; 8 bases map to TRBD1. The CDR3 has 15 amino acids. CDR1 and CDR2 from the germline V gene are SNHLY and FYNNEI. With V trimmed by 6 bases and J by 6 bases, 13 bases remained unmatched. The CDR3 loop reads CASRDRDRSYREQYF. In DNA, the CDR3 is TGTGCCAGCAGGGACCGGGACAGGTCCTACCGCGAGCAGTACTTC. Combining the CDR3 with reference TRBV2 and TRBJ2-7 gives the whole variable domain EPEVTQTPSHQVTQMGQEVILRCVPISNHLYFYWYRQILGQKVEFLVSFYNNEISEKSEIFDDQFSVERPDGSNFTLKIRSTKLEDSAMYFCASRDRDRSYREQYFGPGTRLTVT.

On this clonotype itself: The CDR3 end shows no conserved phenylalanine or tryptophan, and so a read error is likely. The V call is TRBV20-1, the J call TRBJ2-7; D unresolved. The CDR3 has 12 residues. V lost 3 bases and J 3 bases, leaving 9 bases between the germline ends. CDR1 and CDR2 (germline): DFQATT, SNEGSKA (reference sequence). The CDR3 protein is CSARDGDYEQYS. The CDR3 DNA sequence: TGCAGTGCTAGGGACGGAGACTACGAGCAGTACTCC.

This clonotype has a single count. The rearrangement joins TRBV12-2 to TRBJ1-6; the table's TRBD1 call for D was not verified on the DNA. TRBV12-2 is classified as a pseudogene. The CDR3 is 18 amino acids. CDR3 protein: CASRLAEIRVWANSPLHF. The CDR3 coding sequence is TGTGCAAGTCGCTTAGCAGAAATCAGGGTGTGGGCGAATTCACCCCTCCACTTT.

In its sample, this clonotype was seen many times. The chain couples TRBV12-3 or TRBV12-4 to TRBJ2-5; D uncertain. The CDR3 loop spans 14 amino acids. V was clipped by 4 bases and J by 2 bases, with 11 bases between them. CDR3 sequence reads: CASSSVAEQETQYF. As DNA, the CDR3 is TGTGCCAGCAGTTCAGTGGCGGAGCAAGAGACCCAGTACTTC.

In its sample, this clonotype was seen many times. This sequence joins TRBV20-1 and TRBJ2-7; 9 nucleotides match TRBD1. The CDR3 is 14 amino acids. CDR1 is DFQATT and CDR2 is SNEGSKA in the germline V gene (reference sequence). V lost 0 bases, J lost 3 bases, and 3 bases stayed unmatched. The CDR3 DNA is TGCAGTGCTAGAGATGGGGACAGGGTCTACGAGCAGTACTTC. Its translation is CSARDGDRVYEQYF.

This clonotype has ten or more counts. The V gene is TRBV5-1, the J gene TRBJ1-1; a weak D match, TRBD1 (6 bases). Per the germline V gene, CDR1 is SGHRS and CDR2 is YFSETQ. Trimming left V 2 bases short and J 4 bases short, with 21 bases between. CDR3 length: 17 residues. As DNA, the CDR3 is TGCGCCAGCAGCTTTTCACTTCAATCAGGGGTTAGCACTGAAGCTTTCTTT. Translating gives CASSFSLQSGVSTEAFF.

In nucleotides, the CDR3 is TGTGCCAGCAGCGCGGGACAGATACTTGATGAGCAGTTCTTC. It codes for CASSAGQILDEQFF. The rearrangement links TRBV5-4 to TRBJ2-1; weak D call: TRBD1 (7 bases). V was pared by 4 bases and J by 8 bases, with 16 bases between. The germline V gene has CDR1 SGHNT and CDR2 YYREEE (reference sequence). The CDR3 has 14 residues.

The chain carries TRBV11-3 and TRBJ1-1; 7 bases are a match to TRBD1. Germline V gives CDR1 SGHNT, CDR2 YENEEA. Unmatched junction bases numbered 18, after V lost 7 bases and J lost 4 bases. The CDR3 covers 17 residues. CDR3 sequence reads: CASITPGGKTHSTEAFF. Here the CDR3 DNA reads TGTGCCAGCATTACCCCAGGGGGGAAAACACATTCCACTGAAGCTTTCTTT.

The chain has TRBV20-1 and TRBJ2-7; D not certain. Trimming left V 0 bases short and J 3 bases short, with 15 bases between. Germline V gene lookup returns CDR1 DFQATT and CDR2 SNEGSKA (reference sequence). This CDR3 is 15 amino acids long. CDR3 sequence reads: CSARDRRNIIYEQYF. CDR3 nucleotide sequence: TGCAGTGCTAGAGATCGGCGGAATATTATCTACGAGCAGTACTTC.